This T cell receptor beta chain comes out of a study of cytomegalovirus exposure and HLA in healthy donors. Study-wide results and caveats: Earlier results showed most TCR beta V segments being productive about 87% or about 30% of the time.

Trimming took 5 bases from V and 3 from J; bases not matched to a gene: 3. This CDR3 region has 12 residues. The germline CDR1 and CDR2 sequences are GTSNPN and SVGIG (reference sequence). The PCR ran on 60 Vbeta and 13 Jbeta primers. TCRdb's copy holds only in-frame clones and misses some; the assay was immunoSEQ multiplex PCR. Among 95,000 to 150,000 clones listed, 77% were seen once. This clone was detected only a few times. The antigen remains undetermined. This rearrangement joins TRBV30 to TRBJ1-2, with 7 bases aligning to TRBD1. The TCR sequence derives from a man between 18 and 35 years old in good health and CMV-seropositive. The sample was PBMCs. CDR3 in amino acids: CAWGQGDYGYTF. DNA for the CDR3: TGTGCCTGGGGGCAGGGGGACTATGGCTACACCTTC.